Listed below are T cell receptor beta chains from one sample, sequenced in a study of T cell responses to AZD1222 COVID-19 vaccine. Clones were read by immunoSEQ multiplex PCR, and TCRdb kept only the in-frame ones, dropping some. The data contain about 180,000 clones, about nine tenths of them singletons. Sequences were derived from peripheral blood, sampled 28 days after the second AZD1222 dose. The receptors stem from an adult who received the AZD1222 COVID-19 vaccine. Each CDR3 is given without its conserved first and last residue. Not every row has a clone size; where given, it reads once, few, many or a size class.

cdr3_length	clone_size	v_call	cdr3_aa
11	once	TRBV11-3	ASSLNSAYEQY
13	-	TRBV4-1	ASSQVGQGAFGYT
9	-	TRBV27	ASSSNQPQH
12	-	TRBV5-5	ASTLGQGNSPLH
13	-	TRBV9	ASSVEGGPYHEQY
10	-	TRBV9	ASSALGYEQY
10	-	TRBV27	ASSKPTGKEF
11	-	TRBV5-1	ASSLDRDYGYT
16	-	TRBV6-1	ASSDGGVVSSGANVLT
14	once	TRBV19	ASSMGQGAGAGELF
12	-	TRBV6-5	ASSYQGMNTEAF
13	-	TRBV6-5	ASSYGQGPSYEQY
10	-	TRBV28	ASAGGAETQY
13	-	TRBV19	ASRTGQQYQETQY
12	-	TRBV4-1	ASSQDTPSGKLF
11	-	TRBV18	ASSPSSGYEQY
15	-	TRBV5-1	ASSLGAGDLISYEQY
15	-	TRBV28	ASSPGGGTVLGNTIY
14	-	TRBV5-6	ASSPLAGGSYNEQF
9	-	TRBV19	ASRLYNEQF
14	-	TRBV3-1/TRBV3-2	ASSRGLSTGAGELF
13	few	TRBV6-5	ASSYSNAGDHEQY
12	-	TRBV5-1	ASSLGPSFDEQY
14	once	TRBV15	ATSRETANPTDTQY
11	-	TRBV18	ASSPSTENTIY
14	-	TRBV6-5	ASSYSFSGARDTQY
14	-	TRBV28	ASSSPGQGVGNTIY
10	-	TRBV29-1	SVEGNTGGGT
12	-	TRBV28	ASRYRGGNTEAF
20	-	TRBV21-1	ASSKGHSTPIPGRSNTGELF
13	once	TRBV5-1	ASSLQGSSGNTIY
12	once	TRBV6-6	ASRPTSGTYEQY
14	few	TRBV3-1/TRBV3-2	ASSQSAGLRTYEQY
11	-	TRBV3-1/TRBV3-2	ASSRTPGDWQF
12	-	TRBV30	AWRSAGESYGYT
15	-	TRBV3-1/TRBV3-2	ASSHAVLGSGTDTQY
11	-	TRBV29-1	SVVEDRLLGYT
12	-	TRBV5-1	ASSLGQGDQPQH
10	once	TRBV7-8	ASTRSGETQY
12	-	TRBV30	AWGAGTGLETQY
12	-	TRBV16	ASSQDRSAKKLF
16	-	TRBV19	ASSTTLGLAGVRNEQF
11	-	TRBV4-1	ASSPKGGYEQF
13	-	TRBV7-2	ASSLTSWRSYGYT
13	-	TRBV19	ASSLGGRGQETQY
12	once	TRBV3-1/TRBV3-2	ASSQPDGYSGYT
12	few	TRBV5-4	ASSLAGPNTEAF
11	-	TRBV28	ASITPVDTEAF
13	-	TRBV9	ASSVAWGAKETQY
16	-	TRBV4-1	ASSQITGASASTDTQY